This paragraph covers one T cell receptor (beta chain) sequence. Its recognized antigen is unknown. There are no base qualities to consult, and no much larger clone falls within one base. The data were obtained in a study of graft-versus-host responses after intestinal transplantation (dated by TCRdb to about 2021). With respect to the entire study: Recipients received multivisceral, liver-intestinal, or isolated intestinal transplants. Bulk TCR-beta CDR3 sequencing was used to track graft-versus-host and host-versus-graft alloreactive T cell clones in the graft, circulation and bone marrow after intestinal transplantation. The cohort enrolled under 25 intestinal transplant recipients including one retransplant, and a few patients lacking pretransplant specimens were excluded. Rather than going through the commercial service, samples from a few later patients were sequenced in-house on an Illumina MiSeq and processed with MiXCR. Donor T cell macrochimerism was defined as a peak of at least 4% donor T cells among recipient peripheral blood mononuclear cells. To identify alloreactive clones, pre-transplant mixed lymphocyte reaction products were sequenced and then compared with unstimulated pre-transplant donor and recipient T cells. Anti-thymocyte globulin induction was given to all recipients, followed by maintenance tacrolimus and steroids for around three years.

The germline V gene (reference sequence) yields GTSNPN for CDR1 and SVGIG for CDR2. V was cut back by 2 bases and J by 1 base, leaving a gap of 6 bases between them. Spanning cysteine to phenylalanine, the CDR3 consists of 13 amino acids. The only DNA kept is the CDR3, 39 bases in frame from the first base. According to the study, the label for this sample's time point signals: cells obtained before transplantation from donor or recipient. CD3+CD4+ and CD3+CD8+ populations were FACS-sorted from unstimulated pre-transplant donor and recipient cells taken from spleen or lymph nodes. What the authors observed across the whole study: Early after transplant, declines in HvG clones were associated with peak levels of circulating GvH clones. In patients with donor T cell macrochimerism, the allografts had high GvH to HvG T cell clonal ratios. GvH clones were detected in recipient bone marrow, and some appeared earlier in ileal mucosa or blood, consistent with an intestinal mucosal origin. The conclusions were limited by the relatively low number and heterogeneity of the intestinal transplant patients.

Library preparation employed the immunoSEQ multiplex PCR assay. For most patients, genomic DNA was isolated with the Qiagen DNeasy Blood and Tissue Kit and shipped frozen to Adaptive Biotechnologies for TCR sequencing. Adaptive Biotechnologies carried out high-throughput TCR-beta CDR3 sequencing of genomic DNA for most patients. The original methods were these. Adaptive's ImmunoSEQ software was the source of the TCR sequencing data for about 17 patients, while a few other patients were processed with MiXCR and VDJtools. To correct CD4 versus CD8 sorting errors, sequences present in both subsets at a frequency ratio below 5:1 were removed. CDR3 nucleotide sequences shared between donor and recipient were removed because their origin could not be assigned. To be classed as alloreactive, a clone needed at least 2-fold expansion over unstimulated cells and a minimum CFSE-low frequency of 0.002% (template counts) or 0.001% (read counts). A clone was considered mappable if detected in the sequenced pre-transplant spleen, lymph node, or MLR CFSE-low populations of the donor or recipient. The cumulative frequency of alloreactive clones was calculated as a percentage of all sequences, weighted by copy number. TCRdb limited this immuneACCESS table to in-frame rearrangements with V and J called. A share of clones is missing; checked studies link under half to unresolved V genes, and the rest is unexplained. V, J and clone size are those of that table, while D and trimming were read from the DNA. This sample has over 100,000 clones in its table, and approximately 95% of those were observed once. Approximately 0.11% of the sample goes to the ten largest clones.

Recombination linked TRBV30 to TRBJ1-5, with TRBD1 perhaps the D gene, on 5 matching bases. The sequence was collected from a human donor who received an intestinal transplant. The sequenced sample was unstimulated CD4+ T cells sorted from spleen or lymph node cells, obtained before intestinal transplant. Here the CDR3 is given as CAWSKGSNQPQHF. The DNA reads TGTGCCTGGAGTAAGGGGAGCAATCAGCCCCAGCATTTT.